This is a list of T cell receptor beta chains from one sample in a study of shared clonotypes between healthy human individuals. Clones were sequenced by immunoSEQ multiplex PCR, and TCRdb holds only the in-frame ones, with some missing. The sample contains some 300,000 clones, less than 75% of which appear only once. The sequenced sample was memory CD4+ T cells sorted from blood. The receptors shown here come from a man between 25 and 39 years old in good health. CDR3s include the opening cysteine and the closing phenylalanine or tryptophan. The D gene is left open where the match is weak. For some rows the clone size is stated as once, few or many, or as a class when expanded; others skip it.

d_gene | j_gene | v_gene | abundance | CDR3nt | CDR3aa
. | TRBJ1-1 | TRBV5-1 | many | TGCGCCAGCAGCCAAGAACCCAACACTGAAGCTTTCTTT | CASSQEPNTEAFF
. | TRBJ2-1 | TRBV5-6 | . | TGTGCCAGCAGCTCGGGACAAGCCTCCTACAATGAGCAGTTCTTC | CASSSGQASYNEQFF
TRBD2 | TRBJ2-7 | TRBV7-2 | once | TGTGCCAGCAGCCCAACTAGCGGGAACTCCTACGAGCAGTACTTC | CASSPTSGNSYEQYF
. | TRBJ1-1 | TRBV28 | . | TGTGCCAGCAGGAGACAGATAAACACTGAAGCTTTCTTT | CASRRQINTEAFF
. | TRBJ2-7 | TRBV4-2 | . | TGTGCCAGCAGCCAAGGGAGGGAGACCCCCTACGAGCAGTACTTC | CASSQGRETPYEQYF
. | TRBJ2-2 | TRBV14 | . | TGTGCCAGCAGCATACAGGGTTGGACCGGGGAGCTGTTTTTT | CASSIQGWTGELFF
. | TRBJ2-7 | TRBV28 | . | TGTGCCAGCAGTCACGGGTACGGGCAGTACTTC | CASSHGYGQYF
. | TRBJ2-6 | TRBV29-1 | . | TGCAGCGTTGACGGAGGTGGGGCCAACGTCCTGACTTTC | CSVDGGGANVLTF
. | TRBJ2-7 | TRBV6-6 | . | TGTGCCAGCAGTAGACTGACTGGATACGAGCAGTACTTC | CASSRLTGYEQYF
. | TRBJ2-3 | TRBV7-3 | . | TGTGCCAGCAGCATGTTCATGCAGGATACGCAGTATTTT | CASSMFMQDTQYF
. | TRBJ2-7 | TRBV28 | . | TGTGCCAGCAGCTCCGTGGGGGGTGTGGACTACGAGCAGTACTTC | CASSSVGGVDYEQYF
. | TRBJ1-4 | TRBV19 | . | TGTGCCAGTAGTATCTCCGGGACGGGGAATGAAAAACTGTTTTTT | CASSISGTGNEKLFF
TRBD2 | TRBJ2-5 | TRBV30 | . | TGTGCCTGGAGTCCGACTAGCGGGAGGGAGACCCAGTACTTC | CAWSPTSGRETQYF
TRBD2 | TRBJ2-1 | TRBV19 | . | TGTGCCAGTAGTATGGGTGCGGGAGGGCCTAGAAATGAGCAGTTCTTC | CASSMGAGGPRNEQFF
. | TRBJ1-2 | TRBV19 | . | TGTGCCAGTAGCCCGGACAGCATCTATGGCTACACCTTC | CASSPDSIYGYTF
. | TRBJ2-7 | TRBV2 | . | TGTGCCAGCAACAAGGATAGTAGCTACGAGCAGTACTTC | CASNKDSSYEQYF
. | TRBJ2-7 | TRBV6-5 | . | TGTGCCAGCGGAGTGGAGCCCAACTACGAGCAGTACTTC | CASGVEPNYEQYF
TRBD1 | TRBJ1-5 | TRBV9 | . | TGTGCCAGCAGCGCCAGGGGGGTAAATAGCAATCAGCCCCAGCATTTT | CASSARGVNSNQPQHF
. | TRBJ2-7 | TRBV5-1 | . | TGCGCCAGCAGCTTTACAGGGGAGGAGGGCTACGAGCAGTACTTC | CASSFTGEEGYEQYF
. | TRBJ2-7 | TRBV9 | . | TGTGCCAGCAGCGTAGCGGATCTCTACGAGCAGTACTTC | CASSVADLYEQYF
TRBD1 | TRBJ2-7 | TRBV11-2 | . | TGTGCCAGCAGCCCAGGACAGGGGTACGAGCAGTACTTC | CASSPGQGYEQYF
. | TRBJ2-5 | TRBV2 | . | TGTGCCAGCAGTGCGGTCTCGCAAGAGACCCAGTACTTC | CASSAVSQETQYF
TRBD2 | TRBJ2-1 | TRBV5-4 | . | TGTGCCAGCAGCTTGGGCGGGAGTAGTGAGCAGTTCTTC | CASSLGGSSEQFF
TRBD1 | TRBJ2-2 | TRBV7-2 | few | TGTGCCAGCAGCGCAGGACAGGGGTACGGGGAGCTGTTTTTT | CASSAGQGYGELFF
. | TRBJ1-2 | TRBV7-2 | . | TGTGCCAGCAGCCCTGGAGCTCGGGGCTCCTATGGCTACACCTTC | CASSPGARGSYGYTF
. | TRBJ2-1 | TRBV11-2 | . | TGTGCCAGCAGCCGGGGCGTTAGTTTTTTGGATGAGCAGTTCTTC | CASSRGVSFLDEQFF
. | TRBJ2-5 | TRBV15 | once | TGTGCCACCAGCAGAGATATCTCCCGGTTCCCTGGGGGAGAGACCCAGTACTTC | CATSRDISRFPGGETQYF
. | TRBJ2-7 | TRBV28 | . | TGTGCCAGCGGTCAGGTTCGCAAGCAGTACTTC | CASGQVRKQYF
. | TRBJ2-4 | TRBV5-1 | . | TGCGCCAGCAGCTTGGCAGACAGGTTGGAAAACATTCAGTACTTC | CASSLADRLENIQYF
. | TRBJ1-5 | TRBV14 | once | TGTGCCAGCAGCCAAGGGGGGGGTTTGAGTCAGCCCCAGCATTTT | CASSQGGGLSQPQHF
. | TRBJ2-5 | TRBV5-1 | few | TGCGCCAGCAGCTCCGGGTGGGCGGGGTCATATCAAGAGACCCAGTACTTC | CASSSGWAGSYQETQYF
. | TRBJ2-1 | TRBV5-1 | . | TGCGCCAGCAGCTTCGCAGGTTCGAACAATGAGCAGTTCTTC | CASSFAGSNNEQFF
TRBD1 | TRBJ1-1 | TRBV2 | . | TGTGCCAGCACCGGGGACAGTGAAGCTTTCTTT | CASTGDSEAFF
. | TRBJ2-5 | TRBV7-8 | many | TGTGCCAGCAGCCTCCGGGAGCCCAGGAGGGAGACCCAGTACTTC | CASSLREPRRETQYF
. | TRBJ2-5 | TRBV2 | . | TGTGCCAGCAGTGAAGAGATCGACGGGACCCAGTACTTC | CASSEEIDGTQYF
. | TRBJ2-3 | TRBV6-1 | . | TGTGCCAGCATGGGCAGTTTCACAGATACGCAGTATTTT | CASMGSFTDTQYF
TRBD1 | TRBJ1-4 | TRBV19 | . | TGTGCCAGTAGTATCTCGGGACAGGCTGGTGAAAAACTGTTTTTT | CASSISGQAGEKLFF
. | TRBJ2-2 | TRBV10-3 | . | TGTGCCATCAAGCAGGTCACCGGGGAGCTGTTTTTT | CAIKQVTGELFF
. | TRBJ1-1 | TRBV6-1 | . | TGTGCCAGCAGTGTCCCCGGGCCAAGGGCTTTCTTT | CASSVPGPRAFF
. | TRBJ2-7 | TRBV11-2 | once | TGTGCCAGCAGCTTCGGGGTGACAAACTACGAGCAGTACTTC | CASSFGVTNYEQYF
. | TRBJ2-7 | TRBV7-8 | . | TGTGCCAGCAGCTTAGAGTTGGGTGGCGAGCAGTACTTC | CASSLELGGEQYF
TRBD2 | TRBJ2-7 | TRBV5-1 | . | TGCGCCAGCAGCCCCGCTAGCGGGAACTACGAGCAGTACTTC | CASSPASGNYEQYF
. | TRBJ1-1 | TRBV18 | . | TGTGCCAGCTCACCACCGATGGGAGGAGGCACTGAAGCTTTCTTT | CASSPPMGGGTEAFF
TRBD2 | TRBJ2-3 | TRBV7-2 | once | TGTGCCAGCAGCCTAGCGGGAAAAGGGACAGATACGCAGTATTTT | CASSLAGKGTDTQYF
. | TRBJ2-6 | TRBV5-1 | many | TGCGCCAGCAGCTTTGGGGCCTCTGGGGCCAACGTCCTGACTTTC | CASSFGASGANVLTF
TRBD2 | TRBJ2-3 | TRBV18 | . | TGTGCCAGCTCACCGGGGGGGACTAGAGCCACAGATACGCAGTATTTT | CASSPGGTRATDTQYF
TRBD2 | TRBJ2-7 | TRBV18 | few | TGTGCCAGCTCACCACTGGGACTAGACCACGAGCAGTACTTC | CASSPLGLDHEQYF
. | TRBJ1-4 | TRBV4-2 | . | TGTGCCAGCAGCCAAGATGGTATGGCAGATGCAACTAATGAAAAACTGTTTTTT | CASSQDGMADATNEKLFF
. | TRBJ2-2 | TRBV7-9 | . | TGTGCCAGCATCCCCACTGGTTACACCGGGGAGCTGTTTTTT | CASIPTGYTGELFF
. | TRBJ2-3 | TRBV25-1 | many | TGTGCCAGCTCCAGCCCAGATACGCAGTATTTT | CASSSPDTQYF
. | TRBJ2-5 | TRBV18 | . | TGTGCCAGCACCATCAGGGCCGGGGTCCAAGAGACCCAGTACTTC | CASTIRAGVQETQYF